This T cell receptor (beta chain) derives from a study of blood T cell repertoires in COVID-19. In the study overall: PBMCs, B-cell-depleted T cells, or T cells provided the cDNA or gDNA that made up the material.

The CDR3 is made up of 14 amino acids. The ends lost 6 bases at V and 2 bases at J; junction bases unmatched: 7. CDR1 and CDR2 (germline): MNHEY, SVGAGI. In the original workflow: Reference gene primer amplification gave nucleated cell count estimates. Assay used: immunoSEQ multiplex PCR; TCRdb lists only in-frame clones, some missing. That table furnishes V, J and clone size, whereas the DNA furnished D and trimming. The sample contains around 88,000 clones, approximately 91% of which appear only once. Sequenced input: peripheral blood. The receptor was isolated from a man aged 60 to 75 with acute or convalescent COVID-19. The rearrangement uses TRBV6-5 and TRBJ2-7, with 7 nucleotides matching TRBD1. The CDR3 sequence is CASRRPGQTYEQYF. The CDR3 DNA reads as TGTGCCAGCAGGCGACCGGGACAGACCTACGAGCAGTACTTC.